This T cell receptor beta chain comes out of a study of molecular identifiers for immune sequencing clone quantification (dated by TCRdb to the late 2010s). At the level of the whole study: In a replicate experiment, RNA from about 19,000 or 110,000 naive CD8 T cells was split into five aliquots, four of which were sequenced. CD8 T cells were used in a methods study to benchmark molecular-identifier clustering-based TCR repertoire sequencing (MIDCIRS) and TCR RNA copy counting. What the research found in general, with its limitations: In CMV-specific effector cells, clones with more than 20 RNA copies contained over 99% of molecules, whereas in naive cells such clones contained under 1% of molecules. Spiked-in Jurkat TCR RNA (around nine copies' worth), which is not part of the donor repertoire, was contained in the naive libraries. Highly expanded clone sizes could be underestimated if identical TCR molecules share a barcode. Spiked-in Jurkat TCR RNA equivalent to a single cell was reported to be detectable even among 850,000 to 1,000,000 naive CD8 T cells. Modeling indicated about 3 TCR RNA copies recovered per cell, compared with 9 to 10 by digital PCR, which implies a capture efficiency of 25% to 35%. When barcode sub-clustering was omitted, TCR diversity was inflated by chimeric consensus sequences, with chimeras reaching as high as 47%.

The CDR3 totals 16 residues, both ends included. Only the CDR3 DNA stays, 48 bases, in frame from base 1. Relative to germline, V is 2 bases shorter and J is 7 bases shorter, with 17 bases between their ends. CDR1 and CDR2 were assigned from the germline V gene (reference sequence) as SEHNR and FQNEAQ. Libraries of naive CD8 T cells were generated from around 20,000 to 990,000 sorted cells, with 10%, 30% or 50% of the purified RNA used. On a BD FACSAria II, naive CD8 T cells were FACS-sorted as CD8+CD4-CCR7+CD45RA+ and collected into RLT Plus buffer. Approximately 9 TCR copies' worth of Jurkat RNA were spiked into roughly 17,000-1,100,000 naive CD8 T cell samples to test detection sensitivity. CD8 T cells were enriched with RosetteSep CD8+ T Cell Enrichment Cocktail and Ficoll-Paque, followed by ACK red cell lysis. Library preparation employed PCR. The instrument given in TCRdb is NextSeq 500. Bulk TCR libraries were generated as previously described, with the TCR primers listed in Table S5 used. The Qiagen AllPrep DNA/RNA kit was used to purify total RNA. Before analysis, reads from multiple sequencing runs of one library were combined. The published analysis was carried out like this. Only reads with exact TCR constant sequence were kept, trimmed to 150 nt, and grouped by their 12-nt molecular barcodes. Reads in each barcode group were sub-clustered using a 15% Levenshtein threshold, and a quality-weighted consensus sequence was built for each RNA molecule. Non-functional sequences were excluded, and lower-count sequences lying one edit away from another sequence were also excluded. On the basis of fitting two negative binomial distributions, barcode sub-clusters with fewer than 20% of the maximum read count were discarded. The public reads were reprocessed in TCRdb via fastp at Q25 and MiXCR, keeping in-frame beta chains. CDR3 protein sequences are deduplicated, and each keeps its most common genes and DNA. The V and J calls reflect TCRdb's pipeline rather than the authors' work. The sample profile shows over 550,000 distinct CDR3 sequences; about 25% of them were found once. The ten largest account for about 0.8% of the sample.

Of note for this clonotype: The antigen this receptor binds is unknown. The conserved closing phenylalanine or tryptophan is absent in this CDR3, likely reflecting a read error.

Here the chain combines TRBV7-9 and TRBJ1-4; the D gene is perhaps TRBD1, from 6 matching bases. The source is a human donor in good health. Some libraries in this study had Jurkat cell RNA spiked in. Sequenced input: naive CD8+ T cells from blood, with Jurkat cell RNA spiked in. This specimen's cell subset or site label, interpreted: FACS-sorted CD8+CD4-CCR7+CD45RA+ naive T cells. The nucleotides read TGTGCCAGCAGCTTAACGGGAGACTTAGGGGGTGAAAAACTGTTTTTA. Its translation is CASSLTGDLGGEKLFL.